This is a list of T cell receptor beta chains from one sample in a study of breast tumors, draining lymph nodes, adjacent tissues. TCRdb independently ran MiXCR on the multiplex PCR reads; one entry per CDR3 protein. The sample contains around 140,000 distinct CDR3 sequences, about 20% of which appear only once. Material: axillary lymph node tissue. These receptors all come from a female donor with breast cancer. Some clones in this sample may be carry-over from other donors' samples. CDR3s include the opening cysteine and the closing phenylalanine or tryptophan. Each record gives: V gene, J gene, clone size, D gene, CDR3 DNA, CDR3 protein. The D gene is left open where the match is weak. Rows may omit the clone size; those that give it use once, few, many or a size class.

TRBV30	TRBJ2-6	few	.	TGTGCCTGGAGGACAGGTTCGTGGGGGGCCAACGTCCTGACTTTC	CAWRTGSWGANVLTF
TRBV19	TRBJ2-5	.	TRBD1	TGTGCCAGTACCTCGCAGGGGGCTCGTGGGACCCAGTACTTC	CASTSQGARGTQYF
TRBV6-6	TRBJ2-6	few	TRBD1	TGTGCCAGCGTATTGGACAGGGGCTCCTCTGGGGCCAACGTCCTGACTTTC	CASVLDRGSSGANVLTF
TRBV11-3	TRBJ2-1	many	.	TGTGCCAGCAGGTCCGCCTATGAGCAGTTCTTC	CASRSAYEQFF
TRBV7-9	TRBJ2-3	many	.	TGTGCCAGCAGCCGATGGGCTAGCGAGTTTATAGATACGCAGTATTTT	CASSRWASEFIDTQYF
TRBV5-8	TRBJ1-4	many	.	TGTGCCAGCAGCCAACTGGGGGAACGATCAAATGAAAAACTGTTTTTT	CASSQLGERSNEKLFF
TRBV6-2/TRBV6-3	TRBJ1-5	.	TRBD1	TGTGCCGGCAGGAAGACAGGGAGTAGCAATCAGCCCCAGCATTTT	CAGRKTGSSNQPQHF
TRBV20-1	TRBJ2-1	many	TRBD1	TGCAGTTCCCGGACAGGAGCGTATCCCTACAATGAGCAGTTCTTC	CSSRTGAYPYNEQFF
TRBV6-2/TRBV6-3	TRBJ2-1	many	.	TGTGCCAGCAGTTCTGCGGGACGGAGCTCCTACAATGAGCAGTTCTTC	CASSSAGRSSYNEQFF
TRBV28	TRBJ2-7	.	.	TGTGCCAGCAGTCGACCACCCGGCGGGCTCGCCTACGAGCAGTACTTC	CASSRPPGGLAYEQYF
TRBV6-1	TRBJ2-7	many	.	TGTGCCAGCACTACGCTACCCTTCCCCGAGCAGTACTTC	CASTTLPFPEQYF
TRBV25-1	TRBJ2-1	few	.	TGTGCCAGCAGGAGGGCTAATGAGCAGTTCTTC	CASRRANEQFF
TRBV6-1	TRBJ2-7	many	.	TGTGCCAGCAGCCTAGGGGGAGTGATAAACGAGCAGTACTTC	CASSLGGVINEQYF
TRBV12-5	TRBJ2-1	many	TRBD2	TGTGCTAGTGGCCCCGGACTAGCGGATTACAATGAGCAGTTCTTC	CASGPGLADYNEQFF
TRBV28	TRBJ1-5	few	TRBD1	TGTGCCAGCACAGGGGGCCAGCCCCAGCATTTT	CASTGGQPQHF
TRBV6-2/TRBV6-3	TRBJ2-7	many	TRBD2	TGTGCCAGCCGGTTGAGTCTGCGGGAGGGCGGCTACGAGCAGTACTTC	CASRLSLREGGYEQYF
TRBV19	TRBJ2-5	many	.	TGTGCCAGTAGTATCGGGTGGGGAGAGACCCAGTACTTC	CASSIGWGETQYF
TRBV11-2	TRBJ2-3	many	.	TGTGCCAGCAGTCCCTGGGGTGTGGCGGGAATCGCAGATACGCAGTATTTT	CASSPWGVAGIADTQYF
TRBV4-2	TRBJ2-1	many	TRBD2	TGTGCCAGCAGCCAAGAGGTAACTAGCGGGGGTGAGCAGTTCTTC	CASSQEVTSGGEQFF
TRBV5-6	TRBJ2-3	many	.	TGTGCCAGCAGCTTGGTACTCAGTACGCAGTATTTT	CASSLVLSTQYF
TRBV6-5	TRBJ2-1	many	TRBD2	TGTGCCAGCAGTTTAGGGCTAGCGGGAGGGGTTGAGCAGTTCTTC	CASSLGLAGGVEQFF
TRBV7-2	TRBJ2-1	few	.	TGTGCCAGCAGCTTAGTTGCCGGGACCATCATGGGAAATGAGCAGTTCTTC	CASSLVAGTIMGNEQFF
TRBV3-1	TRBJ2-7	many	.	TGTGCCAGCAGCCAACCCCCTTCGTGGGAGCAGTACTTC	CASSQPPSWEQYF
TRBV3-1	TRBJ2-7	many	TRBD2	TGTGCCAGCAGCCCCGGGACTAGCGGGAGGGTCTCCTACGAGCAGTACTTC	CASSPGTSGRVSYEQYF
TRBV11-3	TRBJ2-3	.	.	TGTGCCAGCAGCTTAGAACAGGTGGAGGGCACCATAGACACGCAGTATTTT	CASSLEQVEGTIDTQYF
TRBV10-3	TRBJ1-1	.	.	TGTGCCATCAGTGCGCAGGGCTCGTATGAAGCTTTCTTT	CAISAQGSYEAFF
TRBV6-1	TRBJ1-2	.	.	TGTGCCGGCAACCGACTCGGGGCTTACTATGGCTACACCTTC	CAGNRLGAYYGYTF
TRBV19	TRBJ1-5	.	.	TGTGCCAGTAGTATAAACGGCAGGGGATTAGTACACGGCAATCAGCCCCAGCATTTT	CASSINGRGLVHGNQPQHF
TRBV11-2	TRBJ2-3	many	.	TGTGCCAGCAGCTTAGGGCAGACAGATACGCAGTATTTT	CASSLGQTDTQYF
TRBV2	TRBJ1-5	many	TRBD1	TGTGCCAGCAGTGAAAGGGGGACAGTCAATCAGCCCCAGCATTTT	CASSERGTVNQPQHF